This T cell receptor beta chain was recorded in a study of metastatic and nonmetastatic thyroid tumors (dated by TCRdb to the early 2020s). With respect to the entire study: Repertoires were compared across peripheral blood and tumor or nodule tissue samples from malignant and benign thyroid patients. On the study overall, not on this receptor specifically: In both blood and tumor samples, TCR beta diversity was reported to be significantly higher in malignant tumors than in benign nodules.

Spanning cysteine to phenylalanine, the CDR3 consists of 15 amino acids. Only the CDR3 DNA is retained, 45 bases long and in frame from the first base. The germline V gene (reference sequence) supplies CDR1 LNHDA and CDR2 SQIVND. None of the patients had been given any treatment before thyroid surgery. The study retrospectively analysed patient clinical samples collected from about 2012 to 2019 using T-cell receptor beta sequencing. In its sample, this clone was seen many times. Its antigen is currently not known. This may be a read error, as it is one base from a much larger clone. The same CDR3 can be traced to other DNA sequences in this sample. The method was PCR. The instrument given in TCRdb is Illumina HiSeq 4000. The TCR beta-chain CDR3 region of each patient was profiled by high-throughput sequencing. As for the original processing: The researchers built a classifier to tell apart papillary thyroid cancer patients with distant metastasis, based on CDR3 differences among clinicopathological groups. The Shannon index was used to assess repertoire diversity, and the Morisita-Horn index was used to assess tumor-blood repertoire similarity. TCRdb trimmed the raw reads at Q25, called clones with MiXCR and kept productive beta chains. The V and J calls follow TCRdb's processing rather than the paper's. For this sample the table gives 25,000 to 35,000 clones, of which roughly a tenth were detected only once. 15% to 20% of the sample belongs to the ten largest clones.

This clonotype originated in a female donor with papillary thyroid cancer or a benign thyroid nodule (not recorded which). Some clones in this sample may be carry-over from other donors' samples. Material: blood. Recombination joined TRBV19 with TRBJ1-6; there is no confident call for the D gene. The CDR3 region: CASSIMDGGNSPLHF. The DNA is as follows: TGTGCCAGTAGTATAATGGACGGCGGCAATTCGCCCCTCCACTTT.